This T cell receptor beta chain was identified during a study of cytomegalovirus exposure and HLA in healthy donors. Note on this clone: Its antigen is not identified.

Germline loops: CDR1 LNHDA, CDR2 SQIVND (reference sequence). The V end lost 6 bases, the J end lost 4 bases, and 20 bases lay between the germline ends. CDR3 length equals 16 residues. General observations from the study: Later on, a genetic analysis was performed. It linked a missense variant in DCLRE1C with V- and J-gene trimming of TCR beta. The likely explanation for a cluster of highly shared sequence variants was sequencing artifact. CMV serostatus was the only recorded immune exposure for donors.

A multiplex PCR was run with 60 Vbeta primers and 13 Jbeta primers. Assay: immunoSEQ multiplex PCR; the TCRdb copy retains only in-frame clones and omits some. Of some 120,000 clones detected, 79% appear once; the ten largest clones hold around 4.5%. The specimen sequenced was PBMCs. This TCR was sampled from a man aged 30 to 39 in good health and CMV-seropositive. The V and J genes are TRBV19 and TRBJ2-3; D not certain. For the CDR3, the DNA is TGTGCCAGTAGCCCGGCGGCTCCTGTCCGCGCAGATACGCAGTATTTT. It is translated as CASSPAAPVRADTQYF.